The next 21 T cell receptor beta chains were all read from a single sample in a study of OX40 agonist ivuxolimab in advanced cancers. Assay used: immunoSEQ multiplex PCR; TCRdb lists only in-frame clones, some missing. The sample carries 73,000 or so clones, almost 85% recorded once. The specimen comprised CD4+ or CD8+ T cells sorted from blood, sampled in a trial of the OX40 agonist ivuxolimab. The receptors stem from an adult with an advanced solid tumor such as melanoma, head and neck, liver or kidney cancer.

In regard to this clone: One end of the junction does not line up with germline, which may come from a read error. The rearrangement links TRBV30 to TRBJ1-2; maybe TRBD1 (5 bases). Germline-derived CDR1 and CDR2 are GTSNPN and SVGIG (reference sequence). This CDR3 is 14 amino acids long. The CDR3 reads CAWVRPGLNYGCTF. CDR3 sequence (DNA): TGTGCCTGGGTTCGACCGGGACTGAACTATGGCTGCACCTTC.

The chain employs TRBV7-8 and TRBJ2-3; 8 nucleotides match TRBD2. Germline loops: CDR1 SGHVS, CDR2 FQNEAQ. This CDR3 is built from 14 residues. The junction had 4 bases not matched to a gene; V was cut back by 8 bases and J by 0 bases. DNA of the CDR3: TGTGCCAGCGGACGGGGGGGAAGCACAGATACGCAGTATTTT. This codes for CASGRGGSTDTQYF.

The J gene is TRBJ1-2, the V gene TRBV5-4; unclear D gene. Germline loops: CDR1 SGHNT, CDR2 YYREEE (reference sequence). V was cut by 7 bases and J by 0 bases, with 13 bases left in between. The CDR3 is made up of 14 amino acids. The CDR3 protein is CASRDPLANYGYTF. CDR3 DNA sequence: TGTGCCAGCCGCGACCCCCTCGCTAACTATGGCTACACCTTC.

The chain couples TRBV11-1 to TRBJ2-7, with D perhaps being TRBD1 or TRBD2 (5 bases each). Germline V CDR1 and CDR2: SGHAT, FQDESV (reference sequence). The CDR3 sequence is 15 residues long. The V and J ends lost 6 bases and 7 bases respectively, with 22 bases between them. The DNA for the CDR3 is TGTGCCAGCAGTCTCGAGGGACGGAGGTCGGGGGAGCAGTACTTC. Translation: CASSLEGRRSGEQYF.

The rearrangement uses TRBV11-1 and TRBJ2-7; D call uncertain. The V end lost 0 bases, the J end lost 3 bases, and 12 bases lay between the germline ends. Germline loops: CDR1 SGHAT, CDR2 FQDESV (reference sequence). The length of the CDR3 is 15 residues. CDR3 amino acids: CASSLAGGSRYEQYF. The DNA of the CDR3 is TGTGCCAGCAGCTTAGCTGGCGGAAGTCGCTACGAGCAGTACTTC.

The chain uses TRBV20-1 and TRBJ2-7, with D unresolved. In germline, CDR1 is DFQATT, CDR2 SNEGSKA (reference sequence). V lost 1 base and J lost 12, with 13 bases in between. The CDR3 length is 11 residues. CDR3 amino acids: CSARVDGQWYF. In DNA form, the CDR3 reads TGCAGTGCTAGAGTGGACGGCCAGTGGTACTTC.

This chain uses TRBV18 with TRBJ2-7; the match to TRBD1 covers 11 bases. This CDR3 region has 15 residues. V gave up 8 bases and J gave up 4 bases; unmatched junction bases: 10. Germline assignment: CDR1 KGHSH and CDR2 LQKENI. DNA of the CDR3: TGTGCCAGCACCCCCGGGACAGGGGGGTCTTACGAGCAGTACTTC. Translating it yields CASTPGTGGSYEQYF.

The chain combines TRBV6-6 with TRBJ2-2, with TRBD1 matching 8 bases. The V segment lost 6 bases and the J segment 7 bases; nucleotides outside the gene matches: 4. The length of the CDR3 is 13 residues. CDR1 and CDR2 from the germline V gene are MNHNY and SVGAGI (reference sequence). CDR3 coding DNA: TGTGCCAGCAGCCCGGACAGGGACGGGGAGCTGTTTTTT. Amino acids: CASSPDRDGELFF.

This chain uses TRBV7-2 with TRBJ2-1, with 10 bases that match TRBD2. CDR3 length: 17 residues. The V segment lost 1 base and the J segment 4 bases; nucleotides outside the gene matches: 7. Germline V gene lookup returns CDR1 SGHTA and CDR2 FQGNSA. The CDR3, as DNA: TGTGCCAGCAGCTTAGAAGCGGGGGGGGCCCCATACAATGAGCAGTTCTTC. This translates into CASSLEAGGAPYNEQFF. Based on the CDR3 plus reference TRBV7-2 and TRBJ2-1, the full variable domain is GAGVSQSPSNKVTEKGKDVELRCDPISGHTALYWYRQSLGQGLEFLIYFQGNSAPDKSGLPSDRFSAERTGGSVSTLTIQRTQQEDSAVYLCASSLEAGGAPYNEQFFGPGTRLTVL.

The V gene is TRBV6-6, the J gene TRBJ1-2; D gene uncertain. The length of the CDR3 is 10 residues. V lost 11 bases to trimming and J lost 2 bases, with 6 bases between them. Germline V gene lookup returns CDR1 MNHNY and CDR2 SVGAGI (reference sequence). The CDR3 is CAGGNYGYTF. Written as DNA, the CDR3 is TGTGCCGGAGGAAACTATGGCTACACCTTC.

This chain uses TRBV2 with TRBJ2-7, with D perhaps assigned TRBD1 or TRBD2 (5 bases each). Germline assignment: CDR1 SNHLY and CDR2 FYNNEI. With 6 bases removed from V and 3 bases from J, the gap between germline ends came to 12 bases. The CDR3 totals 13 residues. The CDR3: CASREGPDYEQYF. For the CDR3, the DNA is TGTGCCAGCAGAGAGGGGCCTGACTACGAGCAGTACTTC.

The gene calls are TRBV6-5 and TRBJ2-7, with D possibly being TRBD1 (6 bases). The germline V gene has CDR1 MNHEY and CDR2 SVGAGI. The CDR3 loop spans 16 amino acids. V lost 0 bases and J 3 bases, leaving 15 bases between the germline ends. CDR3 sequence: CASSYSTHSGHYEQYF. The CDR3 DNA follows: TGTGCCAGCAGTTACTCCACTCACTCGGGACACTACGAGCAGTACTTC.

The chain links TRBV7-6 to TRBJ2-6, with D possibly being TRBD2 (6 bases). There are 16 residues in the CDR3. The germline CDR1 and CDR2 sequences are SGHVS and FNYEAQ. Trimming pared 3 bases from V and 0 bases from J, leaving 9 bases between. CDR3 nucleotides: TGTGCCAGCAGCTTGGGACTGAGCTCTGGGGCCAACGTCCTGACTTTC. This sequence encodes CASSLGLSSGANVLTF.

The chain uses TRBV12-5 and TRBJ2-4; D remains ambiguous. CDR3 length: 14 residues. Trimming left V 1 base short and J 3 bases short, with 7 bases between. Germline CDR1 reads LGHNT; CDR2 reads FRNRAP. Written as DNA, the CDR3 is TGTGCTAGTGGTTTGGATGATATCAAAAACATTCAGTACTTC. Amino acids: CASGLDDIKNIQYF.

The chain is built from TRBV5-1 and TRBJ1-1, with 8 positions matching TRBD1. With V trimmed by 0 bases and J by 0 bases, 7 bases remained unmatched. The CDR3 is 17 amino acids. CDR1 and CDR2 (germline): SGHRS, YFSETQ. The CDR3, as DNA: TGCGCCAGCAGCTTGGCAGGGGGCCTAAACTTGAACACTGAAGCTTTCTTT. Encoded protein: CASSLAGGLNLNTEAFF.

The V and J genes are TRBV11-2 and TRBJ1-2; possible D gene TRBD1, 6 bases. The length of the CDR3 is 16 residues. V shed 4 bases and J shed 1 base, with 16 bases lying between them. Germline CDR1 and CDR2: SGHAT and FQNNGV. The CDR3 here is CASSYGVGQLNYGYTF. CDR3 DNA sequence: TGTGCCAGCAGCTATGGGGTGGGACAACTTAACTATGGCTACACCTTC. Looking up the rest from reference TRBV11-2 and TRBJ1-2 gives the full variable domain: EAGVAQSPRYKIIEKRQSVAFWCNPISGHATLYWYQQILGQGPKLLIQFQNNGVVDDSQLPKDRFSAERLKGVDSTLKIQPAKLEDSAVYLCASSYGVGQLNYGYTFGSGTRLTVV.

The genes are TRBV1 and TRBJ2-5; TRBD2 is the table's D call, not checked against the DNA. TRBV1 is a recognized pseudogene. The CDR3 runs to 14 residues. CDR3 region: CTSSQSAGGETQYF. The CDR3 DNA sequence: TGCACCAGCAGCCAGTCAGCGGGGGGGGAGACCCAGTACTTC.

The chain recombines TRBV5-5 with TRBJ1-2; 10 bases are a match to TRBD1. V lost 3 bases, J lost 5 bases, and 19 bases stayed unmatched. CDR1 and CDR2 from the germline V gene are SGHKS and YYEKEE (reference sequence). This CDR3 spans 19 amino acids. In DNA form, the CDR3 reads TGTGCCAGCAGCTCTCCTCCCGGGACAGGGGAAGTAGGAGTTTATGGCTACACCTTC. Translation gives CASSSPPGTGEVGVYGYTF.

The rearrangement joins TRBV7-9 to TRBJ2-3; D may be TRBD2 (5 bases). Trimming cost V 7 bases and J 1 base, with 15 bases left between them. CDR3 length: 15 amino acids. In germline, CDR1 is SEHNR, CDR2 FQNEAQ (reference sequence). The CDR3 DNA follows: TGTGCCAGCACCTCCCGGGATCTCCGCACAGATACGCAGTATTTT. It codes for CASTSRDLRTDTQYF.

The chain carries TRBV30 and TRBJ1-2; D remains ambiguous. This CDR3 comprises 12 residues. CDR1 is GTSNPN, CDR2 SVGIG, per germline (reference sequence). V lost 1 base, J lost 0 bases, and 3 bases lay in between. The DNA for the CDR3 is TGTGCCTGGAGTGGGACTAACTATGGCTACACCTTC. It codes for CAWSGTNYGYTF.

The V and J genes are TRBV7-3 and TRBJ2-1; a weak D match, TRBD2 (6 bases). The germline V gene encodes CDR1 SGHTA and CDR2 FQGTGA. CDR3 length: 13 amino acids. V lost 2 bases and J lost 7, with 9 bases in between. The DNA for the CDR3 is TGTGCCAGCAGCTTACTAGGGAGGAATGAGCAGTTCTTC. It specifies CASSLLGRNEQFF.